This T cell receptor (beta chain) appears in the sequencing data of a study of cytomegalovirus exposure and HLA in healthy donors. About the research overall: Genotyping showed around 81% of almost 400 donors falling in the Caucasian-associated ancestry cluster.

This CDR3 region has 14 residues. With 2 bases removed from V and 7 bases from J, the gap between germline ends came to 9 bases. Germline V gives CDR1 SNHLY, CDR2 FYNNEI. PCR employed 60 Vbeta and 13 Jbeta primers. The assay was immunoSEQ multiplex PCR, and TCRdb's table has in-frame clones only and misses some. The data show roughly 190,000 clones, roughly 80% seen once. The chain has TRBV2 and TRBJ1-6; perhaps TRBD1 as D (5 bases). Sequenced: PBMCs. This sequence was found in a female donor in good health and CMV-seronegative. In nucleotides, the CDR3 is TGTGCCAGCAGTGAACGCAGGGCGAATTCACCCCTCCACTTT. Its translation: CASSERRANSPLHF.